The entry below gives a single T cell receptor beta chain sequence along with its context. Its target is not known. The entry originates in a study of T cells in Graves' hyperthyroidism and ophthalmopathy. This CDR3 is built from 15 residues. Looked up from germline, CDR1 is MDHEN and CDR2 is SYDVKM. J was trimmed by 4 bases and V by 2 bases; bases with no gene match: 6. It was RNA transcripts that yielded the amplified TCR beta CDR3 regions. TCR CDR3 underwent first-round RT-PCR with the HTBI primer set. TCRdb re-derived calls from the multiplex PCR reads in MiXCR, one entry per CDR3 protein. The sample lists approximately 630,000 distinct CDR3 sequences, around 15% occurring once. General study points: Onset of ophthalmopathy came a median around 7.1 months after the model predicted it. Blood also carried most thyroid clonotypes expanded above 0.001.

This clonotype was obtained from a woman aged 25 to 39 with Graves' hyperthyroidism. The chain carries TRBV28 and TRBJ2-3, with 7 bases matching TRBD2. The specimen sequenced was blood. CDR3 in DNA: TGTGCCAGCAGTTTAGGAGGGCGGGGGTCAGATACGCAGTATTTT. This codes for CASSLGGRGSDTQYF.